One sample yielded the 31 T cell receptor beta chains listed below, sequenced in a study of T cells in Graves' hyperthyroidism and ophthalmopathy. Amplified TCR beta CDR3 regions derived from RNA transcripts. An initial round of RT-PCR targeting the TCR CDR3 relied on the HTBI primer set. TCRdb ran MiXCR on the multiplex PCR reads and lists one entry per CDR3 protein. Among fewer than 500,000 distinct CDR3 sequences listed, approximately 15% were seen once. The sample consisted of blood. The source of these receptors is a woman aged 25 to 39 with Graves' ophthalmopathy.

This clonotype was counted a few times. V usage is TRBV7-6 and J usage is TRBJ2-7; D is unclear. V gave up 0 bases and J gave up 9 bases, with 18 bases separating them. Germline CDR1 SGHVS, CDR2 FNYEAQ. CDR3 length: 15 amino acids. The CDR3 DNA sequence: TGTGCCAGCAGCTTAGCGTTTGGTCCCGACGGTGCGCAGTACTTC. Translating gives CASSLAFGPDGAQYF.

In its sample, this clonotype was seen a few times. This CDR3 is CSARARQNQETQYF. CDR3 sequence (DNA): TGCAGTGCTAGAGCGCGTCAGAACCAAGAGACCCAGTACTTC. The chain couples TRBV20-1 to TRBJ2-5, with no clear D. V dropped 1 base and J dropped 0 bases, with 9 bases sitting between them. This CDR3 contains 14 residues. Germline-derived CDR1 and CDR2 are DFQATT and SNEGSKA (reference sequence).

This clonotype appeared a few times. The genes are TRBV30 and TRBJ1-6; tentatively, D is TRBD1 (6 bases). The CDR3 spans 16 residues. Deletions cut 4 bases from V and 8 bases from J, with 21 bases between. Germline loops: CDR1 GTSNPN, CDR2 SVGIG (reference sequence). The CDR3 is CAWITAGQKGDSPLHF. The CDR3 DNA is TGTGCCTGGATAACCGCGGGACAAAAAGGTGATTCACCCCTCCACTTT.

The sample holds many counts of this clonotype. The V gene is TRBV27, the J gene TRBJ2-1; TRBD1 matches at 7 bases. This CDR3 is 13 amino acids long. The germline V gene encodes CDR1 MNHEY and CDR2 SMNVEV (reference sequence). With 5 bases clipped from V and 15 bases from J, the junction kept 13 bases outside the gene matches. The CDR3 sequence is CASSALRQGRRFF. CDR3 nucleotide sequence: TGTGCCAGCAGTGCCCTAAGACAGGGTAGGCGGTTCTTC.

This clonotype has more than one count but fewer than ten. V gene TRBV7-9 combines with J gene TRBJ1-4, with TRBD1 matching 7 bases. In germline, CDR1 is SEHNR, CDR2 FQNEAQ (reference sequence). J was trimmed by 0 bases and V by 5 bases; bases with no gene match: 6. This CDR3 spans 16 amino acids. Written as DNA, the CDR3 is TGTGCCAGCAGCCCCGGGGACAGAACAACTAATGAAAAACTGTTTTTT. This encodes CASSPGDRTTNEKLFF.

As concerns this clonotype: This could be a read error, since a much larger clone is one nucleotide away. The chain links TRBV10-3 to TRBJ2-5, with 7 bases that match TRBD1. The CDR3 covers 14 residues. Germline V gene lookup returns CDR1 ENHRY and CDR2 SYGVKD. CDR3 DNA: TGTGCCATCAGTGAGTCGGGGCAGGGGGAGACCCGGTACTTC. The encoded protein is CAISESGQGETRYF.

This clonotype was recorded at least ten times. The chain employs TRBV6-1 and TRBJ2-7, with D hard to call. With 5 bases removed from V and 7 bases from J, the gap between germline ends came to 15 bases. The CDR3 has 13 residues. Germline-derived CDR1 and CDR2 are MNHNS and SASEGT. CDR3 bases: TGTGCCAGCAGTTACGCTCCCTGGGATGAGCAGTACTTC. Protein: CASSYAPWDEQYF.

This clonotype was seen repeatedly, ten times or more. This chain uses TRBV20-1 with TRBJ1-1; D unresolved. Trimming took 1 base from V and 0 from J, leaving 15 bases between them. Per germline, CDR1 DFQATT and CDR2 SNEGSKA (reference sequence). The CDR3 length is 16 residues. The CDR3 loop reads CSARGVRPGLNTEAFF. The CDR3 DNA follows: TGCAGTGCTAGAGGTGTCCGACCGGGTCTGAACACTGAAGCTTTCTTT.

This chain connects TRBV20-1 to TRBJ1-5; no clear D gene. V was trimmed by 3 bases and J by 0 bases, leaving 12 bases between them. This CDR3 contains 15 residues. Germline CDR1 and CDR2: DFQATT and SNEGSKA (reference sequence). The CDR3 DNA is TGCAGTGCTAGTCTTGCGACCGGTAGCAATCAGCCCCAGCATTTT. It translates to CSASLATGSNQPQHF.

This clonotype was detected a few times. The CDR3 DNA reads as TGTGCCAGCAGCCGAAGGAGCGATCACGCGGAGACCCAGTACTTC. It translates to CASSRRSDHAETQYF. The chain carries TRBV7-6 and TRBJ2-5; D is unclear. V was trimmed by 5 bases and J by 5 bases, leaving 18 bases between them. Germline V lookup: CDR1 SGHVS, CDR2 FNYEAQ. The CDR3 totals 15 residues.

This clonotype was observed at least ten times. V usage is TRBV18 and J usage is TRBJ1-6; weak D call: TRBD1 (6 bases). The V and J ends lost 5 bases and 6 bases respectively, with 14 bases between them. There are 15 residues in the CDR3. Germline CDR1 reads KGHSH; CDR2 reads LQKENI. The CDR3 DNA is TGTGCCAGCTCAATTACGGGACACTCTAATTCACCCCTCCACTTT. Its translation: CASSITGHSNSPLHF. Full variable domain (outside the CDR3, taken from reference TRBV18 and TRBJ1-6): NAGVMQNPRHLVRRRGQEARLRCSPMKGHSHVYWYRQLPEEGLKFMVYLQKENIIDESGMPKERFSAEFPKEGPSILRIQQVVRGDSAAYFCASSITGHSNSPLHFGNGTRLTVT.

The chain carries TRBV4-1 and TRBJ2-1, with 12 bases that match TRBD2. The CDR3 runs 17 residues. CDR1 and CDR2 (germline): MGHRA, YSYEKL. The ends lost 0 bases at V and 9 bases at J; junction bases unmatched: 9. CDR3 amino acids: CASSQDRRLAGEGEQFF. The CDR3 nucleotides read TGCGCCAGCAGCCAAGATCGGAGACTAGCGGGGGAAGGTGAGCAGTTCTTC.

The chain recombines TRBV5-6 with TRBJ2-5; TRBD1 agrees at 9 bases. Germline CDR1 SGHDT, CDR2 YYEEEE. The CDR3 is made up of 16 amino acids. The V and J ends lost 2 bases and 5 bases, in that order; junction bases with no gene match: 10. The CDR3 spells CASSFRGTGFRETQYF. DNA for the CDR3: TGTGCCAGCAGCTTTCGGGGGACAGGGTTCCGGGAGACCCAGTACTTC.

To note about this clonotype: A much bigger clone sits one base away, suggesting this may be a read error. CDR3 sequence reads: CASRGQDTNTEAFF. In DNA form, the CDR3 reads TGTGCCAGCAGAGGACAGGACACGAACACTGAAGCTTTCTTT. The chain is built from TRBV6-4 and TRBJ1-1; TRBD1 matches 7 bases. This CDR3 comprises 14 residues. The J segment lost 1 base and the V segment lost 6 bases, leaving 5 bases of the junction unmatched. Germline-derived CDR1 and CDR2 are MRHNA and SNTAGT.

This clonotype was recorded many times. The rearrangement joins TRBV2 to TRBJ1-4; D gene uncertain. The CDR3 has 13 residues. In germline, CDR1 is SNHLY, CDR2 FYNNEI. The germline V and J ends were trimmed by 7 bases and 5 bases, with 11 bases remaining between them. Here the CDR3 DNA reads TGTGCCAGCAAAGAGGTGCTGAATGAAAAACTGTTTTTT. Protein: CASKEVLNEKLFF. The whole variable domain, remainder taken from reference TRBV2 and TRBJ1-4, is EPEVTQTPSHQVTQMGQEVILRCVPISNHLYFYWYRQILGQKVEFLVSFYNNEISEKSEIFDDQFSVERPDGSNFTLKIRSTKLEDSAMYFCASKEVLNEKLFFGSGTQLSVL.

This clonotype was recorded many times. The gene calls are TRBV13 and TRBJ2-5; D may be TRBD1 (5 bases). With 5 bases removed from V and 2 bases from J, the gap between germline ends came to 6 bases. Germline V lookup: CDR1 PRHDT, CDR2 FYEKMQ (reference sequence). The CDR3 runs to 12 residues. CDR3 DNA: TGTGCCAGCAGCCGACAGCAAGAGACCCAGTACTTC. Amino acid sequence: CASSRQQETQYF.

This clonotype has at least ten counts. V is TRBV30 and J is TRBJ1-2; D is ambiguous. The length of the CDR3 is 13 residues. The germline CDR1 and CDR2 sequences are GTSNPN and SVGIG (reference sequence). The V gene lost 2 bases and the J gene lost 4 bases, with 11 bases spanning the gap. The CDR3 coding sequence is TGTGCCTGGAGTCACCGACGGACCTATGGCTACACCTTC. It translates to CAWSHRRTYGYTF. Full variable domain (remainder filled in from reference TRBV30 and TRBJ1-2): SQTIHQWPATLVQPVGSPLSLECTVEGTSNPNLYWYRQAAGRGLQLLFYSVGIGQISSEVPQNLSASRPQDRQFILSSKKLLLSDSGFYLCAWSHRRTYGYTFGSGTRLTVV.

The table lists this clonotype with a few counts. CDR3 protein: CASTPARRSGELFF. The CDR3 DNA follows: TGTGCCAGCACCCCGGCCAGGAGGTCCGGGGAGCTGTTTTTT. The chain recombines TRBV7-9 with TRBJ2-2; TRBD2 might be the D (5 bases). The CDR3 has 14 amino acids. Trimming took 7 bases from V and 6 from J, leaving 15 bases between them. Germline values: CDR1 SEHNR, CDR2 FQNEAQ (reference sequence).

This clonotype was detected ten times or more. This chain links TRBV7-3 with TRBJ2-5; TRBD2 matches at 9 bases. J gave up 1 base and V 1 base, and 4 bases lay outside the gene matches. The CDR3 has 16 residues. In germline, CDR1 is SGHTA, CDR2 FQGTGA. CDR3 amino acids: CASSLKGGGVQETQYF. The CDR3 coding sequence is TGTGCCAGCAGCTTAAAGGGCGGGGGGGTCCAAGAGACCCAGTACTTC.

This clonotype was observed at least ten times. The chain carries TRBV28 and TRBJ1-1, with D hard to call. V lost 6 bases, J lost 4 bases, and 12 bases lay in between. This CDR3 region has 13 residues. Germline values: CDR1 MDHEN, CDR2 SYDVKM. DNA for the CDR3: TGTGCCAGCAGCCCGCCCCGAGGCACTGAAGCTTTCTTT. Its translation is CASSPPRGTEAFF.

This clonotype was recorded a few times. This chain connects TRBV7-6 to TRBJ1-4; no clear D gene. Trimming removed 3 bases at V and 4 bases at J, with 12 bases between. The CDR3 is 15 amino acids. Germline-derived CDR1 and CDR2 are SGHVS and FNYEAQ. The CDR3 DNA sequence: TGTGCCAGCAGCTTGGGGATTGGAGATAATGAAAAACTGTTTTTT. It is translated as CASSLGIGDNEKLFF.

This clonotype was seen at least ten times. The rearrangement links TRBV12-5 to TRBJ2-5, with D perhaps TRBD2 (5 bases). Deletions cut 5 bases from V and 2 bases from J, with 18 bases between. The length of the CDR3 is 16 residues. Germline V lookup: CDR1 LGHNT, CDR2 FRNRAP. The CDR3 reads CASGPERARAQETQYF. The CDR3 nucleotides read TGTGCTAGTGGTCCGGAGAGGGCGAGGGCTCAAGAGACCCAGTACTTC.

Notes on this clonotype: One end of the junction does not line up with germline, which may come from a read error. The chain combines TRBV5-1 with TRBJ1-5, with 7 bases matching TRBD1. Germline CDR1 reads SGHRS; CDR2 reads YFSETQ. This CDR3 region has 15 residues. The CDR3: CASGLEGGTNQPQHF. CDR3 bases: TGCGCCAGCGGCTTGGAAGGGGGCACGAATCAGCCCCAGCATTTT.

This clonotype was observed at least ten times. The CDR3 DNA reads as TGTGCCAGCTCACCACCCGGACAAGCTGGAAACACCATATATTTT. It codes for CASSPPGQAGNTIYF. This chain joins TRBV18 and TRBJ1-3; tentative D call: TRBD1 (5 bases). The V end was cut by 0 bases, the J end by 2 bases, with 8 bases between. CDR3 length equals 15 residues. The germline gives CDR1 KGHSH, CDR2 LQKENI.

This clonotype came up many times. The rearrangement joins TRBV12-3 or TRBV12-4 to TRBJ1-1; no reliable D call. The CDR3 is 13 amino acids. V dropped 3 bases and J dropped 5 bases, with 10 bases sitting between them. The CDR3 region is CASSLLPGTEAFF. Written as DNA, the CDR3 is TGTGCCAGCAGTTTGTTGCCCGGTACTGAAGCTTTCTTT.

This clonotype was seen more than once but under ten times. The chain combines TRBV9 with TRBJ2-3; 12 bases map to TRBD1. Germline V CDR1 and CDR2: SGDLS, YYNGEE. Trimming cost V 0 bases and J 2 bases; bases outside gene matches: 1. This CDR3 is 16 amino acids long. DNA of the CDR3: TGTGCCAGCAGCGTAGGGGACAGGGGGCCCACAGATACGCAGTATTTT. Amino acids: CASSVGDRGPTDTQYF.

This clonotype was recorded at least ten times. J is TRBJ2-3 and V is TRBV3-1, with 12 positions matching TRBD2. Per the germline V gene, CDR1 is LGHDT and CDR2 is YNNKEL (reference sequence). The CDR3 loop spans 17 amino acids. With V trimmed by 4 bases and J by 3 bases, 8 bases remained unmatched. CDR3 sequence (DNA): TGTGCCAGCAGCCCCTCGACTAGCGGGGGAGCAACAGATACGCAGTATTTT. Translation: CASSPSTSGGATDTQYF.

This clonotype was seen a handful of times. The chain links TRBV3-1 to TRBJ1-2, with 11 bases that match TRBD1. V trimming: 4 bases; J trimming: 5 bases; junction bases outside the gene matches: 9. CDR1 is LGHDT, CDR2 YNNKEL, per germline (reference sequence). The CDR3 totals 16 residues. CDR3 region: CASSPQTRDRGYGYTF. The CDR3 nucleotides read TGTGCCAGCAGCCCCCAAACCCGGGACAGGGGGTATGGCTACACCTTC.

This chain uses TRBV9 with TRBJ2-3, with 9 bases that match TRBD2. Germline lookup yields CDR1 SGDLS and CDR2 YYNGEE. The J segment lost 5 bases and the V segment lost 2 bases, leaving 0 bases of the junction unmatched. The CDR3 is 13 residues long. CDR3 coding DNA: TGTGCCAGCAGCGTGACTAGCGGAGATACGCAGTATTTT. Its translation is CASSVTSGDTQYF.

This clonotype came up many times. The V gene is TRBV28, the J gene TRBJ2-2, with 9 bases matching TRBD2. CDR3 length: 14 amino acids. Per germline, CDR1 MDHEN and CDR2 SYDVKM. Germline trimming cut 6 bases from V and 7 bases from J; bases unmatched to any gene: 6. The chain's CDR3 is CASSQAGGIGELFF. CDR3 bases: TGTGCCAGCAGCCAGGCGGGAGGGATCGGGGAGCTGTTTTTT. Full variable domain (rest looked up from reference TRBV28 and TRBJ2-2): DVKVTQSSRYLVKRTGEKVFLECVQDMDHENMFWYRQDPGLGLRLIYFSYDVKMKEKGDIPEGYSVSREKKERFSLILESASTNQTSMYLCASSQAGGIGELFFGEGSRLTVL.

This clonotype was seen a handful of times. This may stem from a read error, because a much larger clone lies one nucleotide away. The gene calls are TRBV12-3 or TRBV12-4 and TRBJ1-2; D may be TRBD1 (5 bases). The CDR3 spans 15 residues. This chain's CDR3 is CASSRSGGPNYGHTF. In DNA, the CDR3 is TGTGCCAGCAGCCGAAGCGGGGGACCTAACTATGGCCACACCTTC.